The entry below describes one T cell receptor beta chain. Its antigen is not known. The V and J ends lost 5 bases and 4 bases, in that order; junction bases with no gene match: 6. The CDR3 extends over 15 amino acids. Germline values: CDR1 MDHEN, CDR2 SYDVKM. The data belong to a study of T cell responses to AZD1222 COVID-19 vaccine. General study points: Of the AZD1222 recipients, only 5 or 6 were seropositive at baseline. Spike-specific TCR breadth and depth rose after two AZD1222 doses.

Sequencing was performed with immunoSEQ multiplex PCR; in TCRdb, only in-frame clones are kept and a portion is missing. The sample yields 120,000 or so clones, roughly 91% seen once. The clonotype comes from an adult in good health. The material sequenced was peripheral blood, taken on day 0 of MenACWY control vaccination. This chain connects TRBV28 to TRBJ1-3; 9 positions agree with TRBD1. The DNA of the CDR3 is TGTGCCAGCAGTCTACAGGGGGCCCAAGGAAACACCATATATTTT. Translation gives CASSLQGAQGNTIYF.